This T cell receptor (beta chain) appears in the sequencing data of a study of beta chain features in type 1 diabetes. The study reverse transcribed the entire isolated RNA, so it sequenced expressed TCRB transcripts. Clones were read by immunoSEQ multiplex PCR, and TCRdb kept only the in-frame ones, dropping some. Of a few hundred thousand clones in the sample, 14% were seen once. Broader study findings: Patients' naive, central memory and regulatory TCRB repertoires appeared more alike than those of healthy donors. An over-representation of cells with high TCR expression could result from cDNA sequencing.

J lost 7 bases, V lost 1 base, and 0 bases had no gene match. The CDR3 is 11 residues long. Germline V gene lookup returns CDR1 DFQATT and CDR2 SNEGSKA (reference sequence). Remarks on this clone: Its antigen is undetermined. Other DNA sequences in the same sample also yield this CDR3.

The chain carries TRBV20-1 and TRBJ1-1, with 7 bases fitting TRBD1. The receptor's source is a man aged 25 to 40 in good health. What was sequenced was naive CD4+ T cells from blood. CDR3 bases: TGCAGTGCTAGAGGGGACAGTGAAGCTTTCTTT. It translates to CSARGDSEAFF.